This TCR beta chain was obtained from a study of control samples from healthy donors and cancer patients. The CDR3 runs 12 residues. CDR1 is SQVTM, CDR2 ANQGSEA, per germline. V lost 4 bases and J 0 bases, leaving 7 bases between the germline ends. Here immunoSEQ multiplex PCR was the method, and the copy in TCRdb shows in-frame clones only, minus some. The sample has under 130,000 clones; 83% are singletons. The V and J genes are TRBV29-1 and TRBJ2-7; no firm D call. Sequenced sample: blood. The source of this sequence is a woman aged 45-60 years in good health. The DNA for the CDR3 is TGCAGCGTTGCGGTAAGCTCCTACGAGCAGTACTTC. It translates to CSVAVSSYEQYF.